The TCR beta chain under discussion was sequenced for a study of blood T cells in healthy people across ages. Primed by a sample-barcoded 5' primer and a J-beta primer mix, a second PCR proceeded for 7 to 11 cycles. Tagging of each cDNA molecule was performed by a template-switch adaptor with 12 random nucleotides. Via MiXCR, TCRdb re-called the 5' RACE reads, giving one row per CDR3 protein. Of over 1,500,000 distinct CDR3 sequences in the sample, about 50% were seen once. Drawing of peripheral blood yielded roughly 9.8 milliliters from each donor. The germline CDR1 and CDR2 sequences are MDHEN and SYDVKM. Trimming cost V 5 bases and J 6 bases, with 12 bases left between them. The CDR3 runs 13 residues.

This TCR came from a woman in her 40s in good health. Material: blood. This rearrangement joins TRBV28 to TRBJ2-3; no clear D gene. Written as DNA, the CDR3 is TGTGCCAGCAGTCTACCAATCTTGGATACGCAGTATTTT. Translated: CASSLPILDTQYF.